This is a list of T cell receptor beta chains from one sample in a study of T-cell memory formation after mild COVID-19. TCRdb called the 5' RACE reads again in MiXCR, with one record for every CDR3 protein. The sample contains some 300,000 distinct CDR3 sequences, 20% to 25% of which appear only once. Sequencing input: PBMCs or a T cell subset sorted from them (not recorded which). These receptors originate from a man aged 18 to 29 who had mild COVID-19 (a few samples of this study predate the infection). Cell type and time point are not known. Each CDR3 is given with its conserved first and last residue. D genes are given only for firm matches. A clone size is listed for some rows: how often the clone was seen (once, few, many), or a class if it is expanded.

abundance: -
d_gene: -
j_gene: TRBJ2-2
v_gene: TRBV2
CDR3nt: TGTGCCAGCAGGACTGAGGGGGGGGAGCTGTTTTTT
CDR3aa: CASRTEGGELFF

abundance: -
d_gene: -
j_gene: TRBJ1-3
v_gene: TRBV2
CDR3nt: TGTGCCAGCAGTGAAGCGCTTCCGGACAACTTTGGAAACACCATATATTTT
CDR3aa: CASSEALPDNFGNTIYF

abundance: few
d_gene: TRBD1
j_gene: TRBJ1-2
v_gene: TRBV7-2
CDR3nt: TGTGCCAGCAGCTTATGGTTCCGGCAGGGGGGATACCGTAACTATGGCTACACCTTC
CDR3aa: CASSLWFRQGGYRNYGYTF

abundance: many
d_gene: -
j_gene: TRBJ2-2
v_gene: TRBV29-1
CDR3nt: TGCAGCGTTGAAGGGGAGAACACCGGGGAGCTGTTTTTT
CDR3aa: CSVEGENTGELFF

abundance: once
d_gene: -
j_gene: TRBJ1-5
v_gene: TRBV7-2
CDR3nt: TGTGCCAGCAGCACCGGGAGCGGGGGGTATCAGCCCCAGCATTTT
CDR3aa: CASSTGSGGYQPQHF

abundance: -
d_gene: -
j_gene: TRBJ2-4
v_gene: TRBV5-1
CDR3nt: TGCGCCAGCAGCTCCCCGGGGGACATTCAGTACTTC
CDR3aa: CASSSPGDIQYF

abundance: many
d_gene: -
j_gene: TRBJ2-2
v_gene: TRBV20-1
CDR3nt: TGCAGTGCTAGGGGCGGGGCCGGGGAGCTGTTTTTT
CDR3aa: CSARGGAGELFF

abundance: -
d_gene: TRBD2
j_gene: TRBJ2-3
v_gene: TRBV5-4
CDR3nt: TGTGCCAGCAGCCTAGGGACTAGCGTAAGCACAGATACGCAGTATTTT
CDR3aa: CASSLGTSVSTDTQYF

abundance: -
d_gene: -
j_gene: TRBJ2-7
v_gene: TRBV5-1
CDR3nt: TGCGCCAGCAGTTCCGGAGGGTCCGGACCATACGAGCAGTACTTC
CDR3aa: CASSSGGSGPYEQYF

abundance: -
d_gene: -
j_gene: TRBJ2-2
v_gene: TRBV4-1
CDR3nt: TGCGCCAGCAGCCAAGCCCAAACCGGGGAGCTGTTTTTT
CDR3aa: CASSQAQTGELFF

abundance: few
d_gene: -
j_gene: TRBJ1-2
v_gene: TRBV27
CDR3nt: TGTGCCAGCAGTTTATACGGATTCTATGGCTACACCTTC
CDR3aa: CASSLYGFYGYTF

abundance: few
d_gene: TRBD1
j_gene: TRBJ2-7
v_gene: TRBV5-5
CDR3nt: TGTGCCAGCAGCCAAGGGGACAGGGGGCACGGGGAGCAGTACTTC
CDR3aa: CASSQGDRGHGEQYF

abundance: -
d_gene: TRBD1
j_gene: TRBJ2-7
v_gene: TRBV7-2
CDR3nt: TGTGCCAGCAGCTTAGCGGGCCGGGGACAGGGGGGCGAGCAGTACTTC
CDR3aa: CASSLAGRGQGGEQYF

abundance: few
d_gene: -
j_gene: TRBJ1-2
v_gene: TRBV7-2
CDR3nt: TGTGCCAGCAGCTGGACGGGGCTAGAAACCCTCTATGGCTACACCTTC
CDR3aa: CASSWTGLETLYGYTF

abundance: -
d_gene: TRBD1
j_gene: TRBJ2-3
v_gene: TRBV2
CDR3nt: TGTGCCAGCAGTGGGGGGACAGGGAACACAGATACGCAGTATTTT
CDR3aa: CASSGGTGNTDTQYF

abundance: -
d_gene: TRBD2
j_gene: TRBJ2-3
v_gene: TRBV12-3/TRBV12-4
CDR3nt: TGTGCCAGCAGTGGGGGTCAAGCGGGGGGCACAGATACGCAGTATTTT
CDR3aa: CASSGGQAGGTDTQYF

abundance: -
d_gene: -
j_gene: TRBJ2-3
v_gene: TRBV4-2
CDR3nt: TGTGCCAGCAGCCAGTTCACGGGGGCCAGCACAGATACGCAGTATTTT
CDR3aa: CASSQFTGASTDTQYF

abundance: many
d_gene: TRBD2
j_gene: TRBJ2-5
v_gene: TRBV7-8
CDR3nt: TGTGCCAGCAGCCCGTTGGACGGGGGGGAGCGGGGCCAAGAGACCCAGTACTTC
CDR3aa: CASSPLDGGERGQETQYF

abundance: -
d_gene: TRBD1
j_gene: TRBJ2-3
v_gene: TRBV6-4
CDR3nt: TGTGCCAGCAGTGTCGGGACAGGGGGCGCAGATACGCAGTATTTT
CDR3aa: CASSVGTGGADTQYF

abundance: -
d_gene: -
j_gene: TRBJ1-5
v_gene: TRBV24-1
CDR3nt: TGTGCCACCAGCGGGCAGTACAATCAGCCCCAGCATTTT
CDR3aa: CATSGQYNQPQHF

abundance: -
d_gene: -
j_gene: TRBJ2-5
v_gene: TRBV19
CDR3nt: TGTGCCAGTAGTTGGCAGGCGTTCCAAGAGACCCAGTACTTC
CDR3aa: CASSWQAFQETQYF

abundance: -
d_gene: -
j_gene: TRBJ1-5
v_gene: TRBV4-1
CDR3nt: TGCGCCAGCAGCCAAGTTGGCAGCAGCAATCAGCCCCAGCATTTT
CDR3aa: CASSQVGSSNQPQHF

abundance: -
d_gene: -
j_gene: TRBJ2-7
v_gene: TRBV7-9
CDR3nt: TGTGCCAGCAGCTTCGAACCCGGTGGTAACGAGCAGTACTTC
CDR3aa: CASSFEPGGNEQYF

abundance: -
d_gene: -
j_gene: TRBJ2-4
v_gene: TRBV6-1
CDR3nt: TGTGCCACCAATCCAACTAGCACCGAAAACATTCAGTACTTC
CDR3aa: CATNPTSTENIQYF

abundance: -
d_gene: TRBD2
j_gene: TRBJ2-3
v_gene: TRBV11-2
CDR3nt: TGTGCCAGCAGCGAAGGAGGGGTAGCGGGAGATACGCAGTATTTT
CDR3aa: CASSEGGVAGDTQYF

abundance: -
d_gene: -
j_gene: TRBJ1-2
v_gene: TRBV2
CDR3nt: TGTGCCAGCAGTGATTCTGAAGAAAACTATGGCTACACCTTC
CDR3aa: CASSDSEENYGYTF

abundance: -
d_gene: -
j_gene: TRBJ2-1
v_gene: TRBV5-6
CDR3nt: TGTGCCAGCAGGACGGGACGAGCCACCTACAATGAGCAGTTCTTC
CDR3aa: CASRTGRATYNEQFF

abundance: -
d_gene: -
j_gene: TRBJ1-2
v_gene: TRBV29-1
CDR3nt: TGCAGCGTTGAAAACTCCATCTATGGCTACACCTTC
CDR3aa: CSVENSIYGYTF

abundance: -
d_gene: -
j_gene: TRBJ2-5
v_gene: TRBV6-1
CDR3nt: TGTGCCAGCAGTGGCAGGGGAGAGACCCAGTACTTC
CDR3aa: CASSGRGETQYF

abundance: -
d_gene: -
j_gene: TRBJ1-1
v_gene: TRBV5-1
CDR3nt: TGCGCCAGCAGCTTGTTTTCCGTGAACACTGAAGCTTTCTTT
CDR3aa: CASSLFSVNTEAFF

abundance: few
d_gene: TRBD1
j_gene: TRBJ2-3
v_gene: TRBV19
CDR3nt: TGTGCCAGTAGCCAGGACAGGGCGAGTACGCAGTATTTT
CDR3aa: CASSQDRASTQYF

abundance: few
d_gene: TRBD1
j_gene: TRBJ1-2
v_gene: TRBV20-1
CDR3nt: TGCAGTGCTAGAGATGCAGACAGGGCGAACTATGGCTACACCTTC
CDR3aa: CSARDADRANYGYTF

abundance: -
d_gene: -
j_gene: TRBJ1-3
v_gene: TRBV30
CDR3nt: TGTGCCTGGAGTGCGGGGTTGTCAGGAAACACCATATATTTT
CDR3aa: CAWSAGLSGNTIYF

abundance: -
d_gene: TRBD1
j_gene: TRBJ2-1
v_gene: TRBV9
CDR3nt: TGTGCCAGCAGCGCCCGGGACAGGCTAAACAATGAGCAGTTCTTC
CDR3aa: CASSARDRLNNEQFF

abundance: -
d_gene: TRBD1
j_gene: TRBJ1-4
v_gene: TRBV6-2/TRBV6-3
CDR3nt: TGTGCCAGCACCCCCGGGACAGGCGATAAACTGTTTTTT
CDR3aa: CASTPGTGDKLFF

abundance: -
d_gene: -
j_gene: TRBJ2-3
v_gene: TRBV3-1
CDR3nt: TGTGCCACCGCAAGGGACCCTTCGTTCGATACGCAGTATTTT
CDR3aa: CATARDPSFDTQYF

abundance: few
d_gene: TRBD2
j_gene: TRBJ2-1
v_gene: TRBV29-1
CDR3nt: TGCAGCGTTGCAAGCGGGACCTACAATGAGCAGTTCTTC
CDR3aa: CSVASGTYNEQFF

abundance: -
d_gene: -
j_gene: TRBJ1-1
v_gene: TRBV7-8
CDR3nt: TGTGCCAGCAGCCTGATTGAGGAAACTGAAGCTTTCTTT
CDR3aa: CASSLIEETEAFF